The next 23 T cell receptor beta chains were all read from a single sample in a study of blood T cell repertoires in COVID-19 (dated by TCRdb to about 2020). The library was generated by the immunoSEQ multiplex PCR assay. TCRdb's version of the immuneACCESS table is confined to in-frame rearrangements and falls short of the full clone set. An unresolved V gene accounts for under half of the shortfall where checked; the remainder is of unknown origin. In all, the sample holds 350,000 to 450,000 clones, and more than 80% of those were seen once. The ten largest clonotypes hold 1.2% of the sample. The source material was peripheral blood. The source is a man in his forties with acute or convalescent COVID-19.

This chain connects TRBV6-1 to TRBJ1-1, with D hard to call. The germline V gene encodes CDR1 MNHNS and CDR2 SASEGT. With 1 base removed from V and 8 bases from J, the gap between germline ends came to 14 bases. This CDR3 has 14 amino acids. The CDR3 reads CASSEGETFGEAFF. The CDR3 coding sequence is TGTGCCAGCAGTGAAGGCGAGACGTTCGGGGAAGCTTTCTTT.

V and J are TRBV15 and TRBJ2-6; a possible D gene is TRBD2 (5 bases). V lost 3 bases to trimming and J lost 2 bases, with 14 bases between them. Germline CDR1 LNHNV, CDR2 YYDKDF (reference sequence). The length of the CDR3 is 17 residues. CDR3 sequence (DNA): TGTGCCACCAGCAGCCCTATAACTAGGGCTGGGGCCAACGTCCTGACTTTC. Encoded protein: CATSSPITRAGANVLTF.

The chain carries TRBV4-1 and TRBJ2-2, with 8 bases matching TRBD1. The J segment lost 4 bases and the V segment lost 3 bases, leaving 4 bases of the junction unmatched. The CDR3 extends over 15 amino acids. Per the germline V gene, CDR1 is MGHRA and CDR2 is YSYEKL. Here the CDR3 reads CASSQRTGPTGELFF. CDR3 DNA sequence: TGCGCCAGCAGCCAGAGGACAGGGCCCACCGGGGAGCTGTTTTTT.

V and J are TRBV5-1 and TRBJ2-7; D may be TRBD1 (5 bases). The CDR3 is 16 residues long. Germline V CDR1 and CDR2: SGHRS, YFSETQ. Trimming cost V 0 bases and J 0 bases, with 13 bases left between them. CDR3 amino acids: CASSLEGHLSSYEQYF. The CDR3 bases are TGCGCCAGCAGCTTGGAAGGACACCTCAGCTCCTACGAGCAGTACTTC.

The rearrangement links TRBV5-5 to TRBJ1-3; 7 positions agree with TRBD1. Germline V lookup: CDR1 SGHKS, CDR2 YYEKEE (reference sequence). CDR3 length: 17 amino acids. V was pared by 3 bases and J by 1 base, with 10 bases of the junction left unmatched. CDR3 loop: CASSWNPGGRSGNTIYF. The CDR3 DNA sequence: TGTGCCAGCAGCTGGAATCCAGGGGGTAGATCTGGAAACACCATATATTTT.

This clone was counted once. This chain joins TRBV19 and TRBJ1-2; unclear D gene. The CDR3 has 14 residues. V was cut by 0 bases and J by 10 bases, with 15 bases left in between. Looked up from germline, CDR1 is LNHDA and CDR2 is SQIVND (reference sequence). The CDR3 region is CASSIDREWPHYTF. The DNA for the CDR3 is TGTGCCAGTAGTATAGATCGGGAATGGCCCCACTACACCTTC.

V and J are TRBV7-2 and TRBJ2-1; 8 bases fit TRBD2. The CDR3 is 16 residues long. From germline, CDR1 is SGHTA and CDR2 FQGNSA. Germline trimming cut 5 bases from V and 6 bases from J; bases unmatched to any gene: 12. CDR3 sequence: CASSPPPGGGFNEQFF. The CDR3 DNA is TGTGCCAGCAGCCCCCCTCCGGGCGGGGGGTTCAATGAGCAGTTCTTC.

The chain joins TRBV5-6 to TRBJ2-5, with TRBD2 as a possible D gene (5 bases). The CDR3 consists of 16 residues. Trimming took off 1 base at V and 5 bases at J, with 18 bases between the two ends. Germline CDR1 reads SGHDT; CDR2 reads YYEEEE. CDR3 nucleotides: TGTGCCAGCAGCTTGAGCTTGGTGGGTCGAGGGGAGACCCAGTACTTC. Translating it yields CASSLSLVGRGETQYF.

The J gene is TRBJ1-4, the V gene TRBV28; maybe TRBD1 (5 bases). This CDR3 spans 14 amino acids. Germline V gene data show CDR1 as MDHEN and CDR2 as SYDVKM. V was pared by 6 bases and J by 1 base, with 9 bases between. CDR3 sequence: CASSPQGTNEKLFF. The CDR3 DNA reads TGTGCCAGCAGCCCGCAGGGAACTAATGAAAAACTGTTTTTT.

This chain links TRBV19 with TRBJ1-5; D perhaps matches TRBD1 (5 bases). This CDR3 has 14 residues. Deletions cut 6 bases from V and 0 bases from J, with 9 bases between. Germline V gives CDR1 LNHDA, CDR2 SQIVND (reference sequence). The CDR3 sequence is CASRSQVSNQPQHF. CDR3 nucleotide sequence: TGTGCCAGTAGGTCACAGGTTAGCAATCAGCCCCAGCATTTT. Drawing the rest from reference TRBV19 and TRBJ1-5, the complete variable domain is DGGITQSPKYLFRKEGQNVTLSCEQNLNHDAMYWYRQDPGQGLRLIYYSQIVNDFQKGDIAEGYSVSREKKESFPLTVTSAQKNPTAFYLCASRSQVSNQPQHFGDGTRLSIL.

The V call is TRBV20-1, the J call TRBJ2-4; 8 bases are a match to TRBD1. V shed 3 bases, J shed 0 bases, and the junction held 10 bases outside the gene matches. Germline assignment: CDR1 DFQATT and CDR2 SNEGSKA (reference sequence). The CDR3 runs to 17 residues. The CDR3 nucleotides are TGCAGTGCTAGTGGGACAGGTGTCTTCCTAGCCAAAAACATTCAGTACTTC. This sequence encodes CSASGTGVFLAKNIQYF.

This chain links TRBV12-5 with TRBJ1-1; no clear D gene. In germline, CDR1 is LGHNT, CDR2 FRNRAP. The CDR3 spans 15 residues. With 0 bases removed from V and 5 bases from J, the gap between germline ends came to 13 bases. The CDR3 spells CASGLVRASGTEAFF. The CDR3 DNA sequence: TGTGCTAGTGGTTTGGTCCGGGCCTCGGGGACTGAAGCTTTCTTT.

The chain carries TRBV28 and TRBJ2-1; perhaps TRBD2 as D (5 bases). V gave up 6 bases and J gave up 6 bases, with 15 bases separating them. The germline CDR1 and CDR2 sequences are MDHEN and SYDVKM. The CDR3 length is 14 residues. The CDR3 is CASSQLRTPNEQFF. The CDR3 DNA is TGTGCCAGCAGCCAACTTCGGACTCCCAATGAGCAGTTCTTC. The entire variable domain, with the rest obtained from reference TRBV28 and TRBJ2-1, is as follows: DVKVTQSSRYLVKRTGEKVFLECVQDMDHENMFWYRQDPGLGLRLIYFSYDVKMKEKGDIPEGYSVSREKKERFSLILESASTNQTSMYLCASSQLRTPNEQFFGPGTRLTVL.

The chain recombines TRBV18 with TRBJ1-2; D gene unclear. This CDR3 is built from 17 residues. The germline gives CDR1 KGHSH, CDR2 LQKENI. V was cut by 6 bases and J by 1 base, with 21 bases left in between. The CDR3 DNA reads as TGTGCCAGCTCGTTAGGAGGAGTAACAGAGCTTAACTATGGCTACACCTTC. Encoded protein: CASSLGGVTELNYGYTF.

V usage is TRBV28 and J usage is TRBJ2-1; 8 nucleotides align to TRBD2. The CDR3 is 17 residues long. Germline-derived CDR1 and CDR2 are MDHEN and SYDVKM. V shed 4 bases, J shed 0 bases, and the junction held 8 bases outside the gene matches. The DNA for the CDR3 is TGTGCCAGCAGTTCCCGACTAGCGTTCAGCTCCTACAATGAGCAGTTCTTC. It yields the protein CASSSRLAFSSYNEQFF.

The CDR3 bases are TGTGCCAGCAGTTTACTGGTGAGTGAGCAGTTCTTC. As protein: CASSLLVSEQFF. The chain combines TRBV12-3 or TRBV12-4 with TRBJ2-1; no clear D. Trimming took off 2 bases at V and 9 bases at J, with 8 bases between the two ends. This CDR3 is built from 12 residues.

The chain carries TRBV6-5 and TRBJ2-7, with TRBD2 matching 9 bases. Germline assignment: CDR1 MNHEY and CDR2 SVGAGI. V lost 8 bases, J lost 6 bases, and 11 bases stayed unmatched. This CDR3 has 14 residues. The CDR3 nucleotides read TGTGCCAGCGGGCGCGGGGGGGCCCTGCTCGAGCAGTACTTC. Residues: CASGRGGALLEQYF.

The chain carries TRBV28 and TRBJ1-2; tentatively, D is TRBD1 (6 bases). Germline CDR1 reads MDHEN; CDR2 reads SYDVKM. Trimming removed 1 base from V and 2 bases from J, with 11 bases in between. CDR3 length: 15 residues. The CDR3 DNA reads TGTGCCAGCAGTTTATATACAGGGAGAAACTATGGCTACACCTTC. It yields the protein CASSLYTGRNYGYTF.

In DNA form, the CDR3 reads TGTGCCAGCAGCTCACGGACAGGGGGCTTCTCTGAAGCTTTCTTT. It specifies CASSSRTGGFSEAFF. The V call is TRBV7-2, the J call TRBJ1-1, with 11 nucleotides matching TRBD1. V trimming: 4 bases; J trimming: 6 bases; junction bases outside the gene matches: 7. CDR1 is SGHTA, CDR2 FQGNSA, per germline. CDR3 length: 15 residues. The full variable domain, completed using reference TRBV7-2 and TRBJ1-1, is GAGVSQSPSNKVTEKGKDVELRCDPISGHTALYWYRQSLGQGLEFLIYFQGNSAPDKSGLPSDRFSAERTGGSVSTLTIQRTQQEDSAVYLCASSSRTGGFSEAFFGQGTRLTVV.

J is TRBJ1-2 and V is TRBV12-3 or TRBV12-4, with no clear D. The CDR3 is made up of 11 amino acids. V was pared by 8 bases and J by 8 bases, with 12 bases between. The chain's CDR3 is CASEGGGGYTF. The CDR3 DNA follows: TGTGCCAGCGAAGGCGGCGGCGGCTACACCTTC.

This sequence joins TRBV15 and TRBJ2-1; 11 nucleotides line up with TRBD1. Germline CDR1 and CDR2: LNHNV and YYDKDF (reference sequence). V trimming: 0 bases; J trimming: 6 bases; junction bases outside the gene matches: 7. The CDR3 loop spans 17 amino acids. The CDR3 coding sequence is TGTGCCACCAGCAGAGACCCCCCGGACAGGGGGCTCAATGAGCAGTTCTTC. It encodes CATSRDPPDRGLNEQFF. Using reference TRBV15 and TRBJ2-1 for the parts outside the CDR3, the full variable domain is DAMVIQNPRYQVTQFGKPVTLSCSQTLNHNVMYWYQQKSSQAPKLLFHYYDKDFNNEADTPDNFQSRRPNTSFCFLDIRSPGLGDTAMYLCATSRDPPDRGLNEQFFGPGTRLTVL.

The rearrangement joins TRBV19 to TRBJ2-7; TRBD2 might be the D (6 bases). Trimming stripped 6 bases from V and 4 bases from J, with 22 bases between. The CDR3 totals 16 residues. CDR1 is LNHDA, CDR2 SQIVND, per germline (reference sequence). This CDR3 reads CASSGRSGTPSYEQYF. The DNA for the CDR3 is TGTGCCAGTAGCGGACGTTCCGGGACTCCCTCATACGAGCAGTACTTC.

The chain joins TRBV28 to TRBJ1-5; unclear D gene. Germline loops: CDR1 MDHEN, CDR2 SYDVKM. The germline V and J ends were trimmed by 3 bases and 0 bases, with 12 bases remaining between them. The CDR3 has 16 amino acids. The CDR3 spells CASSLGVGYSNQPQHF. CDR3 coding DNA: TGTGCCAGCAGTTTGGGAGTCGGATATAGCAATCAGCCCCAGCATTTT.